This TCR beta chain was identified in a study of human T cells and chemical hapten exposure. The time point here: patch test 1, 2 weeks after DPC sensitization. Regarding treatment: therapeutic diphenylcyclopropenone sensitization with weekly scalp DPC. Each patch-test visit's blood sample preceded patch application. TCRdb reanalysed the RACE reads using MiXCR and keeps one entry per CDR3 protein. The sample yields roughly 74,000 distinct CDR3 sequences, 32% seen once. About this clonotype: Its antigen is undetermined.

J gave up 4 bases and V 5 bases, and 10 bases lay outside the gene matches. The germline V gene has CDR1 SEHNR and CDR2 FQNEAQ (reference sequence). CDR3 length: 15 amino acids. Study results and limitations: Expanded TCRs clustered into significantly more large CDR3 similarity groups than controls, the analysis revealed. Expanded TCR counts at PT1 were positively correlated with the patch test score. No shift was seen in TCRs above 1 in 1000 frequency with DPC sensitization.

The J gene is TRBJ2-5, the V gene TRBV7-9; the match to TRBD2 covers 7 bases. The sequence derives from a man aged 40-50 years with alopecia areata. Some clones in this sample may be carry-over from other donors' samples. The source was whole blood, collected in connection with sensitization to the hapten diphenylcyclopropenone (DPC). CDR3 sequence (DNA): TGTGCCAGCAGCCCTGTGTCGGGGGGTAGAGAGACCCAGTACTTC. As protein: CASSPVSGGRETQYF.